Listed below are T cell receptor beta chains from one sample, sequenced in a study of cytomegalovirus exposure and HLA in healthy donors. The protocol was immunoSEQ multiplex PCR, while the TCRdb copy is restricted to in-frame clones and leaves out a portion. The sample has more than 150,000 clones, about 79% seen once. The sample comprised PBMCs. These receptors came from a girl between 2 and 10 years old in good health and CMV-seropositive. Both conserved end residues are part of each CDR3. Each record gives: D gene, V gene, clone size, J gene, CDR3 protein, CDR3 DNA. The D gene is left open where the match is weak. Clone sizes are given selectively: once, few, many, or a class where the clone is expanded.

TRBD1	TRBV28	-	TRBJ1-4	CASSRGVQGVEKLFF	TGTGCCAGCAGTAGGGGAGTTCAGGGGGTCGAAAAACTGTTTTTT
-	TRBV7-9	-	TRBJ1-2	CASSARNQGNGYTF	TGTGCCAGCAGCGCCCGGAATCAGGGTAATGGCTACACCTTC
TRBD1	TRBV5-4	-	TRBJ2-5	CASSYGQGRVETQYF	TGTGCCAGCAGCTACGGACAGGGCCGGGTGGAGACCCAGTACTTC
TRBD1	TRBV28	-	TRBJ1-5	CASDVGTGRGQPQHF	TGTGCCAGCGATGTCGGGACAGGGCGTGGGCAGCCCCAGCATTTT
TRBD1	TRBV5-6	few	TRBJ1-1	CASRGQGRTEAFF	TGTGCCAGCAGGGGACAGGGGAGAACTGAAGCTTTCTTT
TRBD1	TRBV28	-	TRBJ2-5	CASSFDRGETQYF	TGTGCCAGCAGCTTTGACAGGGGAGAGACCCAGTACTTC
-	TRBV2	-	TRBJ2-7	CASRASYEQYF	TGTGCCAGCAGGGCCTCCTACGAGCAGTACTTC
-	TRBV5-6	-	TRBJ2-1	CASSPSYVGGEQFF	TGTGCCAGCAGCCCCTCCTACGTTGGCGGTGAGCAGTTCTTC
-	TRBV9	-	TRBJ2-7	CASSGGATGYEQYF	TGTGCCAGCAGCGGGGGAGCTACGGGCTACGAGCAGTACTTC
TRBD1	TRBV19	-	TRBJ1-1	CASSTPPDRANTEAFF	TGTGCCAGTAGTACCCCACCCGACAGGGCGAACACTGAAGCTTTCTTT
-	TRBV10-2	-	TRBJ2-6	CASSEENSGANVLTF	TGCGCCAGCAGTGAGGAGAACTCTGGGGCCAACGTCCTGACTTTC
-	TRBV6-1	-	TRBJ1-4	CASSEAVEKLFF	TGTGCCAGCAGTGAAGCCGTTGAAAAACTGTTTTTT
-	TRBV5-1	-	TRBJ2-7	CASSSGTQGGVYEQYF	TGCGCCAGCAGCTCCGGGACCCAAGGAGGGGTCTACGAGCAGTACTTC
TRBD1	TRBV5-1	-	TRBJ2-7	CASSQGTGSGSYEQYF	TGCGCCAGCAGCCAGGGGACAGGGTCAGGCTCCTACGAGCAGTACTTC
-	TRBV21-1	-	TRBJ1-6	CASSNPGTGRKSYYNSPLHF	TGTGCCAGCAGCAACCCGGGGACCGGGAGGAAGAGCTACTATAATTCACCCCTCCACTTT
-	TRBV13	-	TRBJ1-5	CASSLGQGNQPQHF	TGTGCCAGCAGCTTAGGGCAGGGGAATCAGCCCCAGCATTTT
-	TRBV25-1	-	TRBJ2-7	CASRAGQSEQYF	TGTGCCAGCAGGGCGGGACAGAGCGAGCAGTACTTC
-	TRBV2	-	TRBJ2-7	CASSEQQGGSEQYF	TGTGCCAGCAGTGAGCAACAGGGTGGTTCCGAGCAGTACTTC
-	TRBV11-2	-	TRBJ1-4	CASSPITGSGEKLFF	TGTGCCAGCAGCCCCATTACAGGGAGTGGTGAAAAACTGTTTTTT
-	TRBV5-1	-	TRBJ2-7	CASSPADRYYEQYF	TGCGCCAGCAGCCCAGCTGACAGGTACTACGAGCAGTACTTC
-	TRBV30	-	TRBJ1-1	CAWSSTEAFF	TGTGCCTGGAGTTCGACTGAAGCTTTCTTT
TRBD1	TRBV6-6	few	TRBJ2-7	CASSYWYRGYEQYF	TGTGCCAGCAGTTACTGGTACAGGGGCTACGAGCAGTACTTC
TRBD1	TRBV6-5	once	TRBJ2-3	CATSDRGRTDF	TGTGCCACCTCGGACAGGGGGCGTACCGATTTT
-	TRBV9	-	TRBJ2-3	CASSYTDTQYF	TGTGCCAGCAGCTACACGGATACGCAGTATTTT
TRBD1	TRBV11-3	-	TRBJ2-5	CASQGQGAWHETQYF	TGTGCCAGCCAGGGACAGGGGGCGTGGCATGAGACCCAGTACTTC
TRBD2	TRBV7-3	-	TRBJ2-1	CASSLKGGSYEQFF	TGTGCCAGCAGCTTAAAAGGCGGGAGCTATGAGCAGTTCTTC
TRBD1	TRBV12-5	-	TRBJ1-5	CASGPIGQGAGQPQHF	TGTGCTAGTGGCCCCATTGGACAGGGGGCAGGTCAGCCCCAGCATTTT
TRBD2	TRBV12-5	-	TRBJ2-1	CASGLPRGLAVLRSSYNEQFF	TGTGCTAGTGGTTTGCCGAGGGGACTAGCGGTGTTAAGAAGCTCCTACAATGAGCAGTTCTTC
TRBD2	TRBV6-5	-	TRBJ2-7	CASSLSGGNEQYF	TGTGCCAGCAGTCTGTCGGGGGGTAACGAGCAGTACTTC
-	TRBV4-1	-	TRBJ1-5	CASSQSWGGRQPQHF	TGCGCCAGCAGCCAAAGCTGGGGGGGCAGGCAGCCCCAGCATTTT
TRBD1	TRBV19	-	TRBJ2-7	CASSSRTGSYEQYF	TGTGCCAGTAGTTCCCGGACAGGTTCCTACGAGCAGTACTTC
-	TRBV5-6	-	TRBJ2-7	CASSLAQGHGQYF	TGTGCCAGCAGCTTGGCACAGGGACATGGGCAGTACTTC
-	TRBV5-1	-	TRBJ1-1	CASSRYKRQGNMNTEAFF	TGCGCCAGCAGCCGGTACAAGAGGCAAGGAAACATGAACACTGAAGCTTTCTTT
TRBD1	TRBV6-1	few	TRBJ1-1	CASSEETGVNTEAFF	TGTGCCAGCAGTGAAGAGACAGGGGTAAACACTGAAGCTTTCTTT
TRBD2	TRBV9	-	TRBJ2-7	CASSGEAGGPSQQYF	TGTGCCAGCAGCGGGGAAGCGGGAGGGCCTAGTCAGCAGTACTTC
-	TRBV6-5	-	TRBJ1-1	CASRKTGTEAFF	TGTGCCAGCAGAAAAACAGGCACTGAAGCTTTCTTT
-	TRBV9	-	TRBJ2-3	CASSVNSRSPTDTQYF	TGTGCCAGCAGCGTCAATTCTCGAAGCCCCACAGATACGCAGTATTTT
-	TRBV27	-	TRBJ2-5	CASSARIQETQYF	TGTGCCAGCAGTGCGAGAATACAAGAGACCCAGTACTTC
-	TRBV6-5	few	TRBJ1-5	CASSQQGSNQPQHF	TGTGCCAGCAGTCAACAGGGTAGCAATCAGCCCCAGCATTTT
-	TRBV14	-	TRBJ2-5	CASSHRELIQETQYF	TGTGCCAGCAGCCATAGAGAGCTAATCCAAGAGACCCAGTACTTC